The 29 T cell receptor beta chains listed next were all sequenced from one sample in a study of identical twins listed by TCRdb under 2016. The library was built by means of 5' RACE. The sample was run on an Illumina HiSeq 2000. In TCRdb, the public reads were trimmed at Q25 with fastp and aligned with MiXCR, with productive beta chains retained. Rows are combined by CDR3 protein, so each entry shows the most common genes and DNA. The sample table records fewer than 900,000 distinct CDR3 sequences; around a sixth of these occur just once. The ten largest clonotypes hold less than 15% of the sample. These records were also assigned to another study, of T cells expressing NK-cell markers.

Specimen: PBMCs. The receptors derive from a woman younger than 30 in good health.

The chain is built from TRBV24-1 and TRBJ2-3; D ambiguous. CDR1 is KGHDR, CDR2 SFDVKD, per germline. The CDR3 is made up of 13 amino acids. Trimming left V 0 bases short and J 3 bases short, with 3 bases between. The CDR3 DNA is TGTGCCACCAGTGATTTGGGGACAGATACGCAGTATTTT. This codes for CATSDLGTDTQYF.

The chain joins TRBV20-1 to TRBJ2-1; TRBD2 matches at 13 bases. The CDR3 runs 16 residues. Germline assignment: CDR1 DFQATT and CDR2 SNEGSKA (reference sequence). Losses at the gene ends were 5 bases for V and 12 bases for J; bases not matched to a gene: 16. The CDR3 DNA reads TGCAGTGCTCGACTAGGTAGGACTAGCGGGAGAGTATTGCAGTTCTTC. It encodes CSARLGRTSGRVLQFF.

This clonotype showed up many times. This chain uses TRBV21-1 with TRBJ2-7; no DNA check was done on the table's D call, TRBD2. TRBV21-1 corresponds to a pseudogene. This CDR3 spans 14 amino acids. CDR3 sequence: CASSRLAGGYEQYF. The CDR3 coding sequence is TGTGCCAGCAGCAGACTAGCGGGGGGTTACGAGCAGTACTTC.

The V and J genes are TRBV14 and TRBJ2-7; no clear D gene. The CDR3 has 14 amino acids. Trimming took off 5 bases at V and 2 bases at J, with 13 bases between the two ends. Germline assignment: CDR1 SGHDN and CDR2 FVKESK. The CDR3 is CASSSLLGTYEQYF. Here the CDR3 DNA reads TGTGCCAGCAGCTCGCTTTTGGGAACCTACGAGCAGTACTTC.

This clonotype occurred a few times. This chain's CDR3 is CASSFRSGGDEQFF. CDR3 bases: TGCGCCAGCAGCTTTCGGTCGGGTGGCGATGAGCAGTTCTTC. The chain couples TRBV5-1 to TRBJ2-1; no definite D call. V was pared by 2 bases and J by 8 bases, with 14 bases between. Germline-derived CDR1 and CDR2 are SGHRS and YFSETQ. CDR3 size: 14 residues.

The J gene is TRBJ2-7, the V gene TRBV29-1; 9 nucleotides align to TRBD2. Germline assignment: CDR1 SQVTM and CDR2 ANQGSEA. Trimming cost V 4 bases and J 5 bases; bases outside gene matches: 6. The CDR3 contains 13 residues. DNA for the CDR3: TGCAGCGTTGGTCTAGCGGGACGGAACGAGCAGTACTTC. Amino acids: CSVGLAGRNEQYF.

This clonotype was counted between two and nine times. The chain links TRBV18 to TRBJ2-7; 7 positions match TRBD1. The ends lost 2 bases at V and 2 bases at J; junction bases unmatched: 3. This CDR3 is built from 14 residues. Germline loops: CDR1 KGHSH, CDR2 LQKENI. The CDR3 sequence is CASSPMGQPYEQYF. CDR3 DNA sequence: TGTGCCAGCTCACCAATGGGACAGCCCTACGAGCAGTACTTC. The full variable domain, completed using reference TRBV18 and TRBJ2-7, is NAGVMQNPRHLVRRRGQEARLRCSPMKGHSHVYWYRQLPEEGLKFMVYLQKENIIDESGMPKERFSAEFPKEGPSILRIQQVVRGDSAAYFCASSPMGQPYEQYFGPGTRLTVT.

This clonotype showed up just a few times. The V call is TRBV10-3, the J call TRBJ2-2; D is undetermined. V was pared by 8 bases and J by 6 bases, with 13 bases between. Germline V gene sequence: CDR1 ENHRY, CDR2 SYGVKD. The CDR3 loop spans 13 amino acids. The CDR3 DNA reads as TGTGCCATCCAAGTCGGCAAGGCCGGGGAGCTGTTTTTT. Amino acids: CAIQVGKAGELFF.

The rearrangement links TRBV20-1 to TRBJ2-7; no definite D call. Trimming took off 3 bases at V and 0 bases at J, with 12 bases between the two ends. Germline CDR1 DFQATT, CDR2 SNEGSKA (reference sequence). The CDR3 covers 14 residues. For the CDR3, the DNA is TGCAGTGCTAGGCCGGACCTAGGCTCCTACGAGCAGTACTTC. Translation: CSARPDLGSYEQYF.

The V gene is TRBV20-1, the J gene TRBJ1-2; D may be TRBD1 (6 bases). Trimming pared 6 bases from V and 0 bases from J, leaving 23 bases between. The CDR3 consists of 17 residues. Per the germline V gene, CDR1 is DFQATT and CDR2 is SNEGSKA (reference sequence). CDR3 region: CSAGPVRDTLANYGYTF. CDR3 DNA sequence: TGCAGTGCAGGGCCAGTGAGGGACACCTTAGCTAACTATGGCTACACCTTC.

The CDR3 region is CASTPQGVNSPLHF. DNA for the CDR3: TGTGCCAGCACCCCTCAGGGAGTAAATTCACCCCTCCACTTT. The chain recombines TRBV12-3 or TRBV12-4 with TRBJ1-6; D is possibly TRBD1 (5 bases). This CDR3 is 14 amino acids long. V was shortened by 7 bases and J by 7 bases, with 14 bases between the two germline ends.

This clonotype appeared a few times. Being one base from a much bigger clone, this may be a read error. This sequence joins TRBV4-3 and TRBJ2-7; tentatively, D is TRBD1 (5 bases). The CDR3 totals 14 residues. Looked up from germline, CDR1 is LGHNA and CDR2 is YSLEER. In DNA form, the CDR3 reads TGCGCCAGCGGCCAAAACGACAGAGCCTACGAGCAGTACTTC. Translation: CASGQNDRAYEQYF.

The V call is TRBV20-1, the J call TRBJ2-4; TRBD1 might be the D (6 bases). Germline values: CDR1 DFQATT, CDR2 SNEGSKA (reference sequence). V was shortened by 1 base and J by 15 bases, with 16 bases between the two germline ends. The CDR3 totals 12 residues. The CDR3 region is CSARAPGARRYF. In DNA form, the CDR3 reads TGCAGTGCTAGAGCTCCAGGGGCCCGACGGTACTTC.

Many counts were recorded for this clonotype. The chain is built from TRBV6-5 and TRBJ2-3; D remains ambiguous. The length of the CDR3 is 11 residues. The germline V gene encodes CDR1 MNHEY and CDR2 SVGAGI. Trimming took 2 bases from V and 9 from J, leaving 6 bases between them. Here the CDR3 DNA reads TGTGCCAGCAGTTACGGATTAACGCAGTATTTT. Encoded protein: CASSYGLTQYF.

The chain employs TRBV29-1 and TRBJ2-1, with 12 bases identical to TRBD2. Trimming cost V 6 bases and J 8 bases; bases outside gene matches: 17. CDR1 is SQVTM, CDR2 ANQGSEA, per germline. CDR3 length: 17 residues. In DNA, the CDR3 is TGCAGCGTCCCGACAGGGAGACTAGCGGGAGAGGATCATGAGCAGTTCTTC. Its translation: CSVPTGRLAGEDHEQFF.

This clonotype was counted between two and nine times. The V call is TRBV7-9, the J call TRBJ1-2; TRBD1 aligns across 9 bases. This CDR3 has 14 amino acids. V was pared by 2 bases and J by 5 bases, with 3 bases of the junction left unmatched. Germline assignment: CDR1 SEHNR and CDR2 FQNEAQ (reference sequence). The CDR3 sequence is CASSLPDRGYGYTF. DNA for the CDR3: TGTGCCAGCAGCTTACCTGACAGGGGGTATGGCTACACCTTC.

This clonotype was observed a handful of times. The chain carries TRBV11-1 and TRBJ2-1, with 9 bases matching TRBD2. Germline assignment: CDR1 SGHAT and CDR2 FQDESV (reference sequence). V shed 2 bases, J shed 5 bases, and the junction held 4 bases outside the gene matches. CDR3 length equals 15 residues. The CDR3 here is CASSLHSGGNNEQFF. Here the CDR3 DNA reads TGTGCCAGCAGCTTACATAGCGGGGGAAACAATGAGCAGTTCTTC. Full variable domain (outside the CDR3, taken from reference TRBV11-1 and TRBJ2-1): EAEVAQSPRYKITEKSQAVAFWCDPISGHATLYWYRQILGQGPELLVQFQDESVVDDSQLPKDRFSAERLKGVDSTLKIQPAELGDSAMYLCASSLHSGGNNEQFFGPGTRLTVL.

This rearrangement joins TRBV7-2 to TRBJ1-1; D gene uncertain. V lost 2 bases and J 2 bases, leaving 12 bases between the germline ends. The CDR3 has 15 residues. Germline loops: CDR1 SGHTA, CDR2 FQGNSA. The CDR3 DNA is TGTGCCAGCAGCTTACGGCGCCACGTCAACACTGAAGCTTTCTTT. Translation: CASSLRRHVNTEAFF.

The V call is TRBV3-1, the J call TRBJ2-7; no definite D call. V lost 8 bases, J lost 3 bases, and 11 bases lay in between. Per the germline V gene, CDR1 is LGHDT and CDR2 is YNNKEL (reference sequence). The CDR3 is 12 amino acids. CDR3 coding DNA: TGTGCCAGCTCAACCTTATACTACGAGCAGTACTTC. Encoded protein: CASSTLYYEQYF.

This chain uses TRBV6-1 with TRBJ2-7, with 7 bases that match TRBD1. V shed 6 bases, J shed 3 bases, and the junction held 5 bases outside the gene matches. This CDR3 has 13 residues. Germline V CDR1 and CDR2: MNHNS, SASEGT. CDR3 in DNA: TGTGCCAGCAGCGTTACAGGGGACTACGAGCAGTACTTC. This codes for CASSVTGDYEQYF.

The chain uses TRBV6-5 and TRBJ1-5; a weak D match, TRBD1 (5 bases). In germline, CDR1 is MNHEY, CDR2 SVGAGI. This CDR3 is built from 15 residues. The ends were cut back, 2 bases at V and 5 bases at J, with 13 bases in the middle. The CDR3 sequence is CASSYLRGSDQPQHF. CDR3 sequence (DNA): TGTGCCAGCAGTTACCTCCGGGGGTCTGATCAGCCCCAGCATTTT.

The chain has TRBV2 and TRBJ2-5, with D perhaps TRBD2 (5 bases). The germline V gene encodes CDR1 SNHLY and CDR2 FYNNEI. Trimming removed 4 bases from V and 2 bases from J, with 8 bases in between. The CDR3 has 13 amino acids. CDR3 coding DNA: TGTGCCAGCAGTGCAGAGGGACAAGAGACCCAGTACTTC. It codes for CASSAEGQETQYF. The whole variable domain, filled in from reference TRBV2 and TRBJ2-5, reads EPEVTQTPSHQVTQMGQEVILRCVPISNHLYFYWYRQILGQKVEFLVSFYNNEISEKSEIFDDQFSVERPDGSNFTLKIRSTKLEDSAMYFCASSAEGQETQYFGPGTRLLVL.

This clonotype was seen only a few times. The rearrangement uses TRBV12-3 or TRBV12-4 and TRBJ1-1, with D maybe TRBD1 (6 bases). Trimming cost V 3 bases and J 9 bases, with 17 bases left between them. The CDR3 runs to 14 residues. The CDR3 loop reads CASSFRNRASKAFF. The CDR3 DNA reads TGTGCCAGCAGTTTCCGGAACAGGGCCTCCAAAGCTTTCTTT.

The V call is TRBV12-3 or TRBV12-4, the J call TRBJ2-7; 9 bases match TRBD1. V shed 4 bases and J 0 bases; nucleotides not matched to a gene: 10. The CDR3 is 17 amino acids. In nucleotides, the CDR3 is TGTGCCAGCAGTTATTCACCCGGGACAGGGACCTCCTACGAGCAGTACTTC. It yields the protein CASSYSPGTGTSYEQYF.

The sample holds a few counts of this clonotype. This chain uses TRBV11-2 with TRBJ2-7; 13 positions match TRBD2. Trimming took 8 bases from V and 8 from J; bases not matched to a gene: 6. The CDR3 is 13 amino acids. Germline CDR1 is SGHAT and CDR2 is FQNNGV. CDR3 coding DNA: TGTGCCAGCGGACTAGCGGGGGAGCCCAAGCAGTACTTC. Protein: CASGLAGEPKQYF.

This CDR3 is CASSLSRGLLETQYF. For the CDR3, the DNA is TGTGCCAGCAGTTTAAGTAGGGGGCTGTTGGAGACCCAGTACTTC. The chain joins TRBV12-3 or TRBV12-4 to TRBJ2-5, with 7 bases matching TRBD1. The CDR3 is made up of 15 amino acids. V shed 2 bases, J shed 5 bases, and the junction held 8 bases outside the gene matches.

The CDR3 nucleotides are TGTGCCAGCAGCCAAGATTGGTATCGGCGGGTTGCAGATACGCAGTATTTT. Its protein is CASSQDWYRRVADTQYF. The chain is built from TRBV3-1 and TRBJ2-3; tentative D call: TRBD2 (5 bases). The CDR3 is 17 amino acids. The germline gives CDR1 LGHDT, CDR2 YNNKEL (reference sequence). Trimming removed 0 bases from V and 4 bases from J, with 17 bases in between.

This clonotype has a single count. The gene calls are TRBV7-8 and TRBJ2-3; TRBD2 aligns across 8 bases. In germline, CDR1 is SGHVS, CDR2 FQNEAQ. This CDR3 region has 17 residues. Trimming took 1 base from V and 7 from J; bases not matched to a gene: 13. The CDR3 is CASSLEATGGALYTQYF. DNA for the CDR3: TGTGCCAGCAGCTTAGAGGCCACCGGGGGGGCCTTGTATACGCAGTATTTT.

The CDR3 coding sequence is TGCGCCAGCAGCCACACTAGCGGGAGTGCAGATGAGCAGTTCTTC. Encoded protein: CASSHTSGSADEQFF. This chain connects TRBV4-3 to TRBJ2-1; 11 bases fit TRBD2. The V gene's germline CDR1 is LGHNA and CDR2 YSLEER. This CDR3 spans 15 amino acids. Trimming took 3 bases from V and 8 from J; bases not matched to a gene: 6.